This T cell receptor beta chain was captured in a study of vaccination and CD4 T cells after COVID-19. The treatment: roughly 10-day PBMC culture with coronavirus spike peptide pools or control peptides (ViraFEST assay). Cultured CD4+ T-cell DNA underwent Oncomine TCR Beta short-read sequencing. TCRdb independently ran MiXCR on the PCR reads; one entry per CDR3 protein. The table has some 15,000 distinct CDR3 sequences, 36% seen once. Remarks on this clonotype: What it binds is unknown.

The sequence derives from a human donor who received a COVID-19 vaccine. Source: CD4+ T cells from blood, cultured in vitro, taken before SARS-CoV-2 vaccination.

CDR3 amino acids: CASRLQGNQPQHF. In DNA, the CDR3 is TGTGCCAGCAGACTACAGGGGAATCAGCCCCAGCATTTT. The chain carries TRBV2 and TRBJ1-5, with 7 nucleotides matching TRBD1. The germline gives CDR1 SNHLY, CDR2 FYNNEI. V was clipped by 6 bases and J by 4 bases; unmatched bases: 3. The CDR3 sequence is 13 residues long.